One and the same sample provided the 28 T cell receptor beta chains below, sequenced in a study of cytomegalovirus exposure and HLA in healthy donors. PCR used 60 Vbeta primers and 13 Jbeta primers. The repertoire was sequenced with immunoSEQ multiplex PCR; TCRdb's copy has only in-frame clones and lacks some. Among 150,000 to 200,000 clones listed, roughly 74% were seen once. The sequencing input was PBMCs. The source is a woman aged 25 to 39 in good health and CMV-seropositive.

The chain combines TRBV14 with TRBJ1-2; D uncertain. CDR3 length equals 16 residues. In germline, CDR1 is SGHDN, CDR2 FVKESK. The V and J ends lost 0 bases and 4 bases respectively, with 15 bases between them. The CDR3 sequence is CASSQDQLRAFYGYTF. The CDR3 coding sequence is TGTGCCAGCAGCCAAGATCAATTGCGGGCCTTCTATGGCTACACCTTC.

With regard to this clone: A read error may produce the germline difference seen at one junction end. The rearrangement links TRBV7-7 to TRBJ2-1; TRBD2 matches 8 bases. CDR1 is SSHAT, CDR2 FNYEAQ, per germline (reference sequence). The CDR3 is 20 residues long. The CDR3 reads CASSQARGPSGSFPYNEQFF. The CDR3 region has the DNA TGTGCTAGCAGCCAGGCCCGGGGGCCGAGCGGGAGCTTCCCCTACAATGAGCAGTTCTTC.

The J gene is TRBJ1-1, the V gene TRBV2; 10 bases are a match to TRBD1. Germline loops: CDR1 SNHLY, CDR2 FYNNEI. The V gene end was trimmed by 7 bases and the J gene end by 1 base; junction bases not matched to a gene: 9. The CDR3 has 16 residues. The CDR3 loop is CASMYGTGASNTEAFF. Here the CDR3 DNA reads TGTGCCAGCATGTACGGGACAGGGGCCTCGAACACTGAAGCTTTCTTT.

The rearrangement links TRBV28 to TRBJ1-5; 8 bases map to TRBD1. Germline loops: CDR1 MDHEN, CDR2 SYDVKM. V trimming: 1 base; J trimming: 3 bases; junction bases outside the gene matches: 20. The CDR3 sequence is 21 residues long. In DNA form, the CDR3 reads TGTGCCAGCAGTTTATTAGCCCAACACCCGGGACAGGCTCATTCCAATCAGCCCCAGCATTTT. It yields the protein CASSLLAQHPGQAHSNQPQHF.

This chain links TRBV6-5 with TRBJ2-2; D is unclear. The length of the CDR3 is 13 residues. The germline CDR1 and CDR2 sequences are MNHEY and SVGAGI. V lost 4 bases, J lost 7 bases, and 10 bases lay in between. CDR3 DNA sequence: TGTGCCAGCAGTTCAACTCGTGGCGGGGAGCTGTTTTTT. Its protein product is CASSSTRGGELFF.

The V call is TRBV28, the J call TRBJ1-5, with D maybe TRBD1 (6 bases). V was shortened by 0 bases and J by 0 bases, with 9 bases between the two germline ends. The CDR3 extends over 16 amino acids. Germline CDR1 and CDR2: MDHEN and SYDVKM. Here the CDR3 DNA reads TGTGCCAGCAGTTTATGGACAGGATATAGCAATCAGCCCCAGCATTTT. This translates into CASSLWTGYSNQPQHF.

The CDR3 DNA sequence: TGCGCCAGCAGCCCTTGGACAGGGGGGAACACTGAAGCTTTCTTT. Translating it yields CASSPWTGGNTEAFF. This chain connects TRBV4-3 to TRBJ1-1, with TRBD1 matching over 10 bases. Trimming cost V 4 bases and J 1 base; bases outside gene matches: 3. The CDR3 is made up of 15 amino acids. Germline V CDR1 and CDR2: LGHNA, YSLEER.

The chain recombines TRBV5-8 with TRBJ1-1; D perhaps matches TRBD1 (5 bases). Germline V gene data show CDR1 as SGHTS and CDR2 as YDEGEE. V lost 2 bases and J lost 7, with 9 bases in between. The CDR3 has 12 amino acids. The CDR3 DNA follows: TGTGCCAGCAGCTTCTCCAGGGTTGAAGCTTTCTTT. It encodes CASSFSRVEAFF.

The CDR3 spells CASSVSVSYNEQFF. CDR3 nucleotides: TGTGCCAGCAGCGTAAGCGTCTCCTACAATGAGCAGTTCTTC. The chain uses TRBV9 and TRBJ2-1; D call uncertain. V lost 1 base and J lost 0, with 5 bases in between. The germline CDR1 and CDR2 sequences are SGDLS and YYNGEE. This CDR3 contains 14 residues.

The rearrangement links TRBV27 to TRBJ2-3, with 7 bases fitting TRBD1. Per the germline V gene, CDR1 is MNHEY and CDR2 is SMNVEV (reference sequence). This CDR3 region has 15 residues. The trim removed 1 base at V and 7 bases at J, leaving 8 bases unmatched. The CDR3 sequence: CASSLLGDRKHTQYF. The CDR3 coding sequence is TGTGCCAGCAGTTTATTAGGGGACAGAAAGCATACGCAGTATTTT.

A remark on this clone: The sample holds other DNA sequences that translate to the same CDR3. The chain is built from TRBV6-5 and TRBJ2-5; tentative D call: TRBD2 (5 bases). The CDR3 sequence is 14 residues long. V was cut by 0 bases and J by 2 bases, with 7 bases left in between. Germline V gives CDR1 MNHEY, CDR2 SVGAGI. This chain's CDR3 is CASSYSRAQETQYF. The CDR3 nucleotides read TGTGCCAGCAGTTACTCGAGGGCTCAAGAGACCCAGTACTTC.

The V and J genes are TRBV2 and TRBJ1-2; 9 positions agree with TRBD1. V trimming: 6 bases; J trimming: 11 bases; junction bases outside the gene matches: 13. The CDR3 has 14 amino acids. Germline loops: CDR1 SNHLY, CDR2 FYNNEI. The CDR3 DNA reads TGTGCCAGCAGCTGGGACAGGGCATCTTCCGGATACACCTTC. As protein: CASSWDRASSGYTF.

CDR3: CASSPRPRHLHNEQFF. The CDR3 nucleotides are TGTGCCAGCTCACCCCGCCCGAGACACCTACACAATGAGCAGTTCTTC. The chain recombines TRBV18 with TRBJ2-1, with no clear D. In germline, CDR1 is KGHSH, CDR2 LQKENI. The length of the CDR3 is 16 residues. V lost 3 bases and J 5 bases, leaving 17 bases between the germline ends.

The chain joins TRBV27 to TRBJ1-1; TRBD1 agrees at 8 bases. Germline-derived CDR1 and CDR2 are MNHEY and SMNVEV (reference sequence). The CDR3 covers 12 residues. Losses at the gene ends were 5 bases for V and 4 bases for J; bases not matched to a gene: 0. CDR3 nucleotide sequence: TGTGCCAGCAGTACAGGGGGCACTGAAGCTTTCTTT. Its translation is CASSTGGTEAFF.

This rearrangement joins TRBV29-1 to TRBJ1-2; 7 bases are a match to TRBD1. Germline CDR1 is SQVTM and CDR2 is ANQGSEA. Losses at the gene ends were 7 bases for V and 4 bases for J; bases not matched to a gene: 12. CDR3 size: 14 residues. DNA for the CDR3: TGCAGCGATCGCCAGGAGGGGGCCTCCTATGGCTACACCTTC. It is translated as CSDRQEGASYGYTF.

This clone was recorded only once. The chain couples TRBV9 to TRBJ1-4; 10 bases align to TRBD1. With 3 bases clipped from V and 10 bases from J, the junction kept 9 bases outside the gene matches. The CDR3 is 15 amino acids. Germline CDR1 reads SGDLS; CDR2 reads YYNGEE. The CDR3 nucleotides are TGTGCCAGCAGCGCGGGACAGGGGTGGGTTGGAAAACTGTTTTTT. Protein product: CASSAGQGWVGKLFF.

The chain employs TRBV2 and TRBJ1-2; 12 bases map to TRBD1. Germline V lookup: CDR1 SNHLY, CDR2 FYNNEI. The CDR3 is 14 amino acids. V was clipped by 7 bases and J by 8 bases; unmatched bases: 8. CDR3 sequence (DNA): TGTGCCAGCAAGGGGACAGGGGGCACTGAGGGCTACACCTTC. Its protein is CASKGTGGTEGYTF.

The chain employs TRBV19 and TRBJ2-1, with 7 bases that match TRBD2. The CDR3 spans 20 residues. Germline V gene data show CDR1 as LNHDA and CDR2 as SQIVND (reference sequence). With 7 bases clipped from V and 1 base from J, the junction kept 22 bases outside the gene matches. The CDR3 spells CASKWGSWLAADLSYNEQFF. CDR3 sequence (DNA): TGTGCCAGTAAGTGGGGAAGTTGGCTAGCGGCTGATTTATCCTACAATGAGCAGTTCTTC.

The CDR3 coding sequence is TGTGCCAGCAGCTTATGGCTAGCGGGGGACACCGGGGAGCTGTTTTTT. Amino acids: CASSLWLAGDTGELFF. The rearrangement uses TRBV13 and TRBJ2-2, with 10 bases aligning to TRBD2. Per the germline V gene, CDR1 is PRHDT and CDR2 is FYEKMQ (reference sequence). CDR3 length: 16 residues. With V trimmed by 2 bases and J by 3 bases, 3 bases remained unmatched.

Only one count was recorded for this clone. The chain employs TRBV4-1 and TRBJ2-3; 8 nucleotides agree with TRBD2. The germline gives CDR1 MGHRA, CDR2 YSYEKL. The CDR3 has 16 amino acids. V lost 3 bases and J lost 0; bases outside the gene matches: 5. This CDR3 is CASSHPPSGSTDTQYF. The CDR3 DNA is TGCGCCAGCAGCCACCCGCCTAGCGGGAGCACAGATACGCAGTATTTT.

In its sample, this clone was seen once. The rearrangement links TRBV5-4 to TRBJ2-7; TRBD2 is a possible D gene (5 bases). V was trimmed by 1 base and J by 7 bases, leaving 6 bases between them. Germline CDR1 reads SGHNT; CDR2 reads YYREEE (reference sequence). The length of the CDR3 is 11 residues. CDR3 sequence: CASSLRGEQYF. For the CDR3, the DNA is TGTGCCAGCAGCTTGCGGGGAGAGCAGTACTTC.

This clone was seen a few times. In nucleotides, the CDR3 is TGTGCCAGCAGGCGGGGTCGACAGGGGTCCTATGGCTACACCTTC. Translated: CASRRGRQGSYGYTF. The chain employs TRBV28 and TRBJ1-2; TRBD1 agrees at 8 bases. Germline CDR1 reads MDHEN; CDR2 reads SYDVKM. Germline trimming cut 6 bases from V and 4 bases from J; bases unmatched to any gene: 10. This CDR3 spans 15 amino acids.

The CDR3 sequence is CASSLGRQRTDTQYF. CDR3 DNA: TGTGCCAGCAGCTTAGGACGACAGCGCACAGATACGCAGTATTTT. The V call is TRBV7-2, the J call TRBJ2-3; D perhaps matches TRBD1 (5 bases). Germline V gives CDR1 SGHTA, CDR2 FQGNSA. V gave up 1 base and J gave up 1 base, with 9 bases separating them. CDR3 length: 15 residues.

The chain carries TRBV27 and TRBJ2-1; possibly TRBD2 for D (6 bases). In germline, CDR1 is MNHEY, CDR2 SMNVEV (reference sequence). V shed 3 bases and J shed 10 bases, with 16 bases lying between them. The CDR3 covers 14 residues. CDR3 sequence reads: CASSLMTSLGEQFF. CDR3 in DNA: TGTGCCAGCAGTTTGATGACTAGTCTCGGGGAGCAGTTCTTC.

The rearrangement joins TRBV7-3 to TRBJ2-3, with 12 bases fitting TRBD2. V lost 4 bases to trimming and J lost 3 bases; unmatched junction nucleotides: 5. CDR3 size: 16 residues. Germline loops: CDR1 SGHTA, CDR2 FQGTGA. The CDR3, as DNA: TGTGCCAGCAGCTACACTAGCGGGGGGCCGACAGATACGCAGTATTTT. Its translation is CASSYTSGGPTDTQYF.

This clone was counted a single time. The CDR3 region is CASSASGWDGYTF. DNA of the CDR3: TGTGCCAGCAGCGCCTCAGGGTGGGATGGCTACACCTTC. V and J are TRBV6-6 and TRBJ1-2; possibly TRBD1 for D (5 bases). CDR1 MNHNY and CDR2 SVGAGI come from the germline V gene (reference sequence). This CDR3 is 13 amino acids long. V was shortened by 6 bases and J by 6 bases, with 14 bases between the two germline ends.

The chain carries TRBV6-6 and TRBJ2-1, with D perhaps matching TRBD2 (5 bases). There are 12 residues in the CDR3. CDR1 and CDR2 (germline): MNHNY, SVGAGI (reference sequence). V lost 6 bases and J lost 8, with 11 bases in between. CDR3 nucleotide sequence: TGTGCCAGCAGGAGCGGTGTGCATGAGCAGTTCTTC. It codes for CASRSGVHEQFF.

This clone is a singleton in its sample. V gene TRBV11-1 combines with J gene TRBJ2-5; possibly TRBD1 for D (5 bases). This CDR3 contains 14 residues. V lost 1 base, J lost 1 base, and 7 bases lay in between. The germline CDR1 and CDR2 sequences are SGHAT and FQDESV (reference sequence). The CDR3 region has the DNA TGTGCCAGCAGCTTAGGCCAGGGCCAAGAGACCCAGTACTTC. Its translation: CASSLGQGQETQYF. Based on the CDR3 plus reference TRBV11-1 and TRBJ2-5, the full variable domain is EAEVAQSPRYKITEKSQAVAFWCDPISGHATLYWYRQILGQGPELLVQFQDESVVDDSQLPKDRFSAERLKGVDSTLKIQPAELGDSAMYLCASSLGQGQETQYFGPGTRLLVL.